The rows below give T cell receptor beta chains drawn from one sample of a study of T cell repertoires in cytomegalovirus infection. These TCRs are of unknown antigen specificity. From the reads, TCRdb called clonotypes with MiXCR, one entry per CDR3 protein. The table has approximately 910,000 distinct CDR3 sequences, roughly 30% seen once. Material: cultured CD8+ T cells from PBMCs, obtained from culture after CMV antigen stimulation. The receptor set was obtained from a human donor in good health (CMV status not recorded). Some clones in this sample may be carry-over from other donors' samples. CDR3s include the opening cysteine and the closing phenylalanine or tryptophan. A D gene is named only where the DNA matches it firmly. Size tells how often a clone was seen (once, few, many) or the class of an expanded clone, and some rows leave it out.

few	.	TRBV20-1	TRBJ1-1	CSARVSSSYMNTEAFF	TGCAGTGCTAGAGTAAGCAGCAGCTACATGAACACTGAAGCTTTCTTT
.	TRBD2	TRBV6-1	TRBJ2-1	CAGRASGTSSYNEQFF	TGTGCCGGCAGGGCCTCCGGGACTAGCTCTTACAATGAGCAGTTCTTC
few	TRBD1	TRBV11-2	TRBJ1-1	CASSLGTGVRAHLMNTEAFF	TGTGCCAGCAGCTTAGGGACAGGGGTGAGGGCTCACCTCATGAACACTGAAGCTTTCTTT
.	.	TRBV7-6	TRBJ2-3	CASSPRLVKDTQYF	TGTGCCAGCAGCCCAAGACTAGTCAAAGATACGCAGTATTTT
few	TRBD2	TRBV7-6	TRBJ2-3	CASSHPGLAGDPGAQYF	TGTGCCAGCAGCCATCCGGGACTAGCGGGGGACCCCGGGGCGCAGTATTTT
few	.	TRBV9	TRBJ1-1	CASSVTEGRGEPTFF	TGTGCCAGCAGCGTCACCGAGGGGCGGGGGGAACCGACTTTCTTT
.	TRBD1	TRBV19	TRBJ1-2	CASSISGTGDGYTF	TGTGCCAGTAGTATAAGCGGGACAGGCGATGGCTACACCTTC
.	.	TRBV5-1	TRBJ2-6	CASSPYHGVGANVLTF	TGCGCCAGCAGCCCATACCACGGGGTCGGGGCCAACGTCCTGACTTTC
few	.	TRBV15	TRBJ2-4	CATSTDKFLAKNIQYF	TGTGCCACCAGCACAGACAAGTTTTTAGCCAAAAACATTCAGTACTTC
.	TRBD1	TRBV25-1	TRBJ1-1	CASEGGGGEAFF	TGTGCCAGCGAAGGAGGGGGCGGTGAAGCTTTCTTT
.	TRBD1	TRBV28	TRBJ1-2	CASTALTGRYGYTF	TGTGCCAGCACTGCTTTGACAGGGCGTTATGGCTACACCTTC
once	.	TRBV4-1	TRBJ1-5	CASSQDTPGQPGAPQHF	TGCGCCAGCAGCCAAGATACTCCCGGGCAGCCTGGGGCGCCCCAGCATTTT
.	.	TRBV4-1	TRBJ2-5	CASSQRGETQYF	TGCGCCAGCAGCCAGCGAGGCGAGACCCAGTACTTC
.	TRBD1	TRBV10-3	TRBJ1-2	CAISEGPFPGQGALLCGYTF	TGTGCCATCAGTGAGGGTCCCTTTCCGGGACAGGGCGCCCTCCTATGCGGCTACACCTTC
.	.	TRBV5-6	TRBJ1-1	CASSPAPGTEAFF	TGTGCCAGCAGTCCAGCCCCGGGCACTGAAGCTTTCTTT
.	TRBD2	TRBV12-3/TRBV12-4	TRBJ2-3	CASTKRGGTDTQYF	TGTGCCAGCACAAAGCGGGGGGGAACAGATACGCAGTATTTT
.	.	TRBV4-1	TRBJ1-2	CASSQASDGALDWNYCYTF	TGCGCCAGCAGCCAAGCCAGCGATGGGGCGCTCGACTGGAACTATTGCTACACCTTC
.	.	TRBV29-1	TRBJ2-3	CSVVGSSTDTQYF	TGCAGCGTTGTCGGCAGTAGCACAGATACGCAGTATTTT
few	.	TRBV19	TRBJ2-3	CASSIHADTQYF	TGTGCCAGTAGTATACATGCAGATACGCAGTATTTT
.	.	TRBV2	TRBJ1-5	CASRAGSQPQHF	TGTGCCAGCAGGGCAGGGTCCCAGCCCCAGCATTTT
.	TRBD2	TRBV7-9	TRBJ2-3	CASSLFSPYLAGPTDTQYF	TGTGCCAGCAGCTTATTCTCCCCCTACTTAGCGGGGCCCACAGATACGCAGTATTTT
few	.	TRBV11-3	TRBJ2-1	CASSHYRTNEQFF	TGTGCCAGCAGCCATTACCGGACGAATGAGCAGTTCTTC
.	TRBD1	TRBV5-1	TRBJ1-4	CASSLKDRVLSTNEKLFF	TGCGCCAGCAGCTTAAAGGACAGGGTCCTCTCAACTAATGAAAAACTGTTTTTT
few	TRBD1	TRBV14	TRBJ2-3	CASSQDLGQGNTDTQYF	TGTGCCAGCAGCCAAGATCTGGGACAGGGCAACACAGATACGCAGTATTTT
many	TRBD2	TRBV7-3	TRBJ2-3	CASSIGTSGTTDTQYF	TGTGCCAGCAGCATTGGGACTAGCGGTACCACAGATACGCAGTATTTT
.	TRBD1	TRBV7-9	TRBJ2-5	CASSNTFEGQGARETQYF	TGTGCCAGCAGCAACACCTTTGAGGGACAGGGGGCGCGGGAGACCCAGTACTTC
.	TRBD2	TRBV27	TRBJ2-2	CASRLAGGHTGELFF	TGTGCCAGCCGACTAGCGGGGGGCCACACCGGGGAGCTGTTTTTT
.	.	TRBV5-1	TRBJ1-3	CASSPGADGNTIYF	TGCGCCAGCAGCCCGGGGGCGGATGGAAACACCATATATTTT
.	.	TRBV19	TRBJ2-7	CASSQARGEQYF	TGTGCCAGTAGTCAGGCGCGGGGCGAGCAGTACTTC
few	TRBD1	TRBV24-1	TRBJ1-2	CATSDSGTEYGYTF	TGTGCCACCAGTGATTCCGGGACAGAATATGGCTACACCTTC
once	.	TRBV5-1	TRBJ2-2	CASSSDRVGLFF	TGCGCCAGCAGCTCGGATCGGGTGGGGCTGTTTTTT
.	.	TRBV12-3/TRBV12-4	TRBJ1-2	CASSLSQGPSYGYTF	TGTGCCAGCAGTTTATCTCAGGGTCCTAGCTATGGCTACACCTTC
few	TRBD1	TRBV6-1	TRBJ1-2	CASSEQGAYYGYTF	TGTGCCAGCAGTGAACAGGGGGCATACTATGGCTACACCTTC
.	.	TRBV7-9	TRBJ2-5	CASSFENFWETQYF	TGTGCCAGCAGCTTCGAAAACTTTTGGGAGACCCAGTACTTC
.	.	TRBV5-1	TRBJ2-3	CASSLEGTLDTQYF	TGCGCCAGCAGCTTGGAAGGGACCTTGGATACGCAGTATTTT
.	.	TRBV15	TRBJ2-3	CATSRLEQLPFTDTQYF	TGTGCCACCAGCAGACTGGAGCAGCTACCATTCACAGATACGCAGTATTTT
.	TRBD1	TRBV28	TRBJ1-5	CASRQGQGPHRSNQPQHF	TGTGCCAGCAGACAGGGACAGGGGCCGCATCGAAGCAATCAGCCCCAGCATTTT
.	.	TRBV6-5	TRBJ1-2	CASSYSMSYYGYTF	TGTGCCAGCAGTTACTCGATGTCCTACTATGGCTACACCTTC
.	.	TRBV10-1	TRBJ1-4	CASSDSGQLNEKLFF	TGCGCCAGCAGCGACTCCGGACAGCTGAATGAAAAACTGTTTTTT
few	TRBD1	TRBV7-8	TRBJ1-6	CASSPWTGDNSPLHF	TGTGCCAGCAGCCCCTGGACAGGAGATAATTCACCCCTCCACTTT
.	TRBD2	TRBV5-5	TRBJ2-1	CASSLRASGGFYNEQFF	TGTGCCAGCAGCTTAAGAGCTAGCGGGGGGTTCTACAATGAGCAGTTCTTC
.	.	TRBV5-3	TRBJ2-1	CASSFTEANSYNEQFF	TGTGCCAGCAGCTTCACAGAGGCCAACTCCTACAATGAGCAGTTCTTC
.	.	TRBV12-3/TRBV12-4	TRBJ2-3	CASSLLVSFRGGSSTDTQYF	TGTGCCAGCAGTTTATTGGTTTCATTTCGGGGCGGATCTAGCACAGATACGCAGTATTTT